This T cell receptor (beta chain) derives from a study of regulatory T cells in long-lasting Graves disease. Study overall: Graves' patients, diagnosed recently, had received antithyroid drugs under 3 months.

This clonotype was picked up many times. According to the study, TCR beta libraries were built with iRepertoire HTBI primers and CDR3-region Arm-PCR. A single record per CDR3 protein comes from TCRdb applying MiXCR to the multiplex PCR reads. Seen here are more than 450,000 distinct CDR3 sequences, 15% to 20% observed once, and the top ten hold 12%. Time point defined: newly diagnosed GD, antithyroid drugs for less than 3 months. Preparation of the TCR library used RNA extracted from PBMCs. These same data were also listed under a study on T cells in Graves' hyperthyroidism and ophthalmopathy.

The specimen was peripheral blood mononuclear cells (PBMCs), collected at new diagnosis, from a patient treated with antithyroid drugs. The sequence was collected from a middle-aged man with Graves disease.

CDR3 in amino acids: CASSLAWAGRSDEQYF. Written as DNA, the CDR3 is TGTGCCAGCAGCTTAGCATGGGCCGGACGTTCAGACGAGCAGTACTTC. This chain links TRBV7-6 with TRBJ2-7; no firm D call. Trimming shortened V by 0 bases and J by 5 bases, and 17 bases separated the two germline ends. This CDR3 is 16 amino acids long. Germline V lookup: CDR1 SGHVS, CDR2 FNYEAQ.